This T cell receptor (beta chain) derives from a study of vaccination and CD4 T cells after COVID-19. Study in general: SARS-CoV-2 was confirmed by nasal swab PCR; disease was mild in several, severe in one.

An Oncomine TCR Beta short-read assay was used to sequence the DNA from cultured CD4+ T cells. Scientists extracted genomic DNA from CD4+ T cells grown in culture. MiXCR, applied by TCRdb to the PCR reads, yields one record per CDR3 protein. The sample consists of roughly 24,000 distinct CDR3 sequences, about 64% of them appearing once. This CDR3 contains 15 residues. The germline CDR1 and CDR2 sequences are SGHVS and FQNEAQ. J gave up 7 bases and V 1 base, and 4 bases lay outside the gene matches. Treatment indicated: approximately 9-day PBMC culture with coronavirus spike peptide pools or control peptides (ViraFEST assay). IL-2 (about 10 IU/ml) and peptide pools (around 10 ug/ml) were added to cultures of 1.5 million to 2 million PBMCs per well. Concerning this clonotype: Its antigen is not known.

Sequenced material: CD4+ T cells from blood, cultured in vitro. The V gene is TRBV7-8, the J gene TRBJ1-4; 9 nucleotides line up with TRBD1. This clonotype was obtained from a human donor who had recovered from COVID-19. The CDR3 spells CASSLEDRGGEKLFF. The CDR3 DNA follows: TGTGCCAGCAGCTTAGAGGACAGGGGTGGTGAAAAACTGTTTTTT.